This TCR beta chain was sequenced during a study of blood T cell repertoires in COVID-19. About the study: Sample material is recorded as cDNA or gDNA derived from T cells, B-cell-depleted T cells, or PBMCs.

As handled by the study authors: Amplification of reference gene primers was used by the study to estimate nucleated cell counts. Clones were read by immunoSEQ multiplex PCR, and TCRdb kept only the in-frame ones, dropping some. The DNA was the basis for D and trimming; V, J and clone size are from that table. The sample includes around 270,000 clones, around 89% seen only once; the top ten take approximately 3.8%. The V gene's germline CDR1 is MGHRA and CDR2 YSYEKL. V gave up 0 bases and J gave up 0 bases, with 12 bases separating them. This CDR3 has 17 amino acids. This receptor was identified in a man aged 55 to 69 who had recovered from COVID-19. This chain joins TRBV4-1 and TRBJ1-5, with D perhaps TRBD1 (5 bases). The sample taken for sequencing was peripheral blood. The CDR3 region has the DNA TGCGCCAGCAGCCAAGATAGTACCAGGGCTAGCAATCAGCCCCAGCATTTT. Protein sequence: CASSQDSTRASNQPQHF.